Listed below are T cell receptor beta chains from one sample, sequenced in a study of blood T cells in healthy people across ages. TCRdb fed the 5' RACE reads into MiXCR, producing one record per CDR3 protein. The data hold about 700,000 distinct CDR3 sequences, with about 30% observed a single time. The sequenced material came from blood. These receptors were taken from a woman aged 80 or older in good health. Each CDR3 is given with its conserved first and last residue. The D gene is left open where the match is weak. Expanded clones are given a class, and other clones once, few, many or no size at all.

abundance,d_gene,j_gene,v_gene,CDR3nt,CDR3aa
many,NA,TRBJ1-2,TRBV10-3,TGTGCCATCAGTGAGTCTTTGGGTAGGAACTATGGCTACACCTTC,CAISESLGRNYGYTF
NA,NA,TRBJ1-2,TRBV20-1,TGCAGTGCTAGAGATCTCGCCGGGTTGAGGGTTGGCTACACCTTC,CSARDLAGLRVGYTF
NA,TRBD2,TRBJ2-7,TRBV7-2,TGTGCCAGCAGCTTAGGGTCTAGCGGGGGGTCATCCTACGAGCAGTACTTC,CASSLGSSGGSSYEQYF
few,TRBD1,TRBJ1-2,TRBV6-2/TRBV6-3,TGTGCCAGCAGTCCGCCGGGACAGGGGGCGATTTTCTATGGCTACACCTTC,CASSPPGQGAIFYGYTF
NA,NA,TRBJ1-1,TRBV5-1,TGCGCCAGCAGCTTGGAGGGGATGGTGGACACTGAAGCTTTCTTT,CASSLEGMVDTEAFF
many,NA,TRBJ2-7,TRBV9,TGTGCCAGCAGCGTACTGGGGGCAGGGGACGAGCAGTACTTC,CASSVLGAGDEQYF
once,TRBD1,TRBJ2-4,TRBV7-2,TGTGCCAGCAGCCCTTACACAGGGGAGCAGTACTTC,CASSPYTGEQYF
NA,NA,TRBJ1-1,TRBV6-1,TGTGCCAGCAGTGAAGCGTGGGTACACCACGCAGGCACTGAAGCTTTCTTT,CASSEAWVHHAGTEAFF
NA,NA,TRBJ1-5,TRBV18,TGTGCCAGCTCACCACTTGAGGACAGTGTCCCCCAGCATTTT,CASSPLEDSVPQHF
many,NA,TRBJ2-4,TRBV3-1,TGTGCCAGCAGCCACGCAACAGGGTTGGGGAACATTCAGTACTTC,CASSHATGLGNIQYF
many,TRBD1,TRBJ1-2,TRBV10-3,TGTGCCATCAGGAAGCCGGGGACAGGGTTCGGTGGCTACACCTTC,CAIRKPGTGFGGYTF
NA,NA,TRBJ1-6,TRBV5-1,TGCGCCAGCAGCTGGGGCAGGGATCATTCACCCCTCCACTTT,CASSWGRDHSPLHF
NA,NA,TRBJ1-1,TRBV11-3,TGTGCCAGCAGCGCTACAGGGTACAACACTGAAGCTTTCTTT,CASSATGYNTEAFF
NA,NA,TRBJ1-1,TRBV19,TGTGCCAGTAGTCCGAGGGGGAGGCGAACTGGAGCTTTCTTT,CASSPRGRRTGAFF
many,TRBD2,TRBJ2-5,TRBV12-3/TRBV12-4,TGTGCCAGCAGTTTACTAGCGGGAGCGCGGGCCCAAGAGACCCAGTACTTC,CASSLLAGARAQETQYF
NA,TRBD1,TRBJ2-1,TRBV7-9,TGTGCCAGCAGACCCGACAGGGGGCTCAACAATGAGCAGTTCTTC,CASRPDRGLNNEQFF
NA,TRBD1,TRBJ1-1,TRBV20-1,TGCAGTGCTCGGACAGGGGTGACTGAAGCTTTCTTT,CSARTGVTEAFF
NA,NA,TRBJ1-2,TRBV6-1,TGTGCCAGCAGCCAGGGTCTTTTCAACTATGGCTACACCTTC,CASSQGLFNYGYTF
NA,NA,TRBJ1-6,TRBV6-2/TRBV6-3,TGTGCCAGCAAAGACGGGGGGGCGCATTCACCCCTCCACTTT,CASKDGGAHSPLHF
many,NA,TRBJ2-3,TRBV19,TGTGCCACGAGGGCAGGGAGCACAACAGATACGCAGTATTTT,CATRAGSTTDTQYF
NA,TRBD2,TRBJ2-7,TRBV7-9,TGTGCCAGCAGCTTTGTCCCTAGCGGCCTTAGCTCCTACAATGAGCAGTACTTC,CASSFVPSGLSSYNEQYF
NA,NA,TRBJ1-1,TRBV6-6,TGTGCCAGCAGTTATGGAGCGGAGAACACTGAAGCTTTCTTT,CASSYGAENTEAFF
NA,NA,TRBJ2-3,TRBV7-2,TGTGCCAACAGCTTAGAAGGCCGACGCACAGACACGCAGTATTTT,CANSLEGRRTDTQYF
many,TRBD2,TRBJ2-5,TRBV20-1,TGCAGTGCCGATTCTAGCGGGGGGTCCGGGTTACAGGAGACCCAGTACTTC,CSADSSGGSGLQETQYF
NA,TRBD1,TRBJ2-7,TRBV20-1,TGCAGTGCTAGATCGGGACAGACCGTTTACGAGCAGTACTTC,CSARSGQTVYEQYF
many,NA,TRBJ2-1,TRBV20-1,TGCAGTGCTAGGTTACACGGTGGCCGCAATGAGCAGTTCTTC,CSARLHGGRNEQFF
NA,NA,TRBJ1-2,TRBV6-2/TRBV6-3,TGTGCCAGCAGCAGACCGGATTACCAGGGGAGCGACTACACCTTC,CASSRPDYQGSDYTF
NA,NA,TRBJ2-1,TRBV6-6,TGTGCCAGCACTAAATGGGGCGATGAGCAGTTCTTC,CASTKWGDEQFF
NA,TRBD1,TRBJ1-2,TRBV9,TGTGCCAGCAGTCAGACACGGACAGGGCACAACTATGGCTACACCTTC,CASSQTRTGHNYGYTF
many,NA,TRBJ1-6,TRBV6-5,TGTGCCAGCAGTTACTCGGCCTTTCTCTCATATAATTCACCCCTCCACTTT,CASSYSAFLSYNSPLHF
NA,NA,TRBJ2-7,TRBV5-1,TGCGCCAGCAGCTTGGAGGGGGACCCCTCCTACAATGAGCAGTACTTC,CASSLEGDPSYNEQYF
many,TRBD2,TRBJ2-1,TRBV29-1,TGCAGCGTTGAAATCTCGGGACTAGCGCTAAGCTGGTACAATGAGCAGTTCTTC,CSVEISGLALSWYNEQFF
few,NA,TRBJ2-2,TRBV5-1,TGCGCCAGCAGCTTTACGGTAACATCGAACACCGGGGAGCTGTTTTTT,CASSFTVTSNTGELFF
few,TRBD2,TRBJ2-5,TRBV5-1,TGCGCCAGCAGCTTGGGGGGCGTGCAGCGGGGGTTCCAAGAGACCCAGTACTTC,CASSLGGVQRGFQETQYF
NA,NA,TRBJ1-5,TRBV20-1,TGCAGTACCTCAGGACAGCCAGGGCAGCCCCAGCATTTT,CSTSGQPGQPQHF
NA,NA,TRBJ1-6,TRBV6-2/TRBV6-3,TGTGCCAGCAGTTTGCGGCAGTTGACCTATAATTCACCCCTCCACTTT,CASSLRQLTYNSPLHF
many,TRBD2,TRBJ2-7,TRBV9,TGTGCCAGCAGTGCCGGACTAGCGGGGGGTTCTCAGAACGAGCAGTACTTC,CASSAGLAGGSQNEQYF
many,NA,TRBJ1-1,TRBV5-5,TGTGCCAGCAGCTTGTTCCGGGGGGCGAGGACTGAAGCTTTCTTT,CASSLFRGARTEAFF
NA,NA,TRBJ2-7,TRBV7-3,TGTGCCAGCAGCCTATCCCGTGGGGTTGGCGAGCAGTACTTC,CASSLSRGVGEQYF